This TCR beta chain comes out of a study of shared clonotypes between healthy human individuals. CD45RO negativity and positive selection for CCR7 defined naive CD8 cells, a population that excluded terminally differentiated effector memory CD45RA+ cells. Only in-frame clones appear in the TCRdb table, and some are missing; sequencing was by immunoSEQ multiplex PCR. The table has a few million clones, just over 90% seen once; the top ten hold about 1.7%. The CDR3 contains 13 residues. The germline V gene has CDR1 MNHEY and CDR2 SMNVEV (reference sequence). Trimming left V 3 bases short and J 12 bases short, with 17 bases between.

This receptor was identified in a man between 18 and 35 years old in good health. Some clones in this sample may be carry-over from other donors' samples. This chain joins TRBV27 and TRBJ1-2; D ambiguous. Material for sequencing was naive CD8+ T cells from PBMCs. CDR3 DNA: TGTGCCAGCAGTTTTTGGGCCAGCCCACGGAACACCTTC. The encoded protein is CASSFWASPRNTF.